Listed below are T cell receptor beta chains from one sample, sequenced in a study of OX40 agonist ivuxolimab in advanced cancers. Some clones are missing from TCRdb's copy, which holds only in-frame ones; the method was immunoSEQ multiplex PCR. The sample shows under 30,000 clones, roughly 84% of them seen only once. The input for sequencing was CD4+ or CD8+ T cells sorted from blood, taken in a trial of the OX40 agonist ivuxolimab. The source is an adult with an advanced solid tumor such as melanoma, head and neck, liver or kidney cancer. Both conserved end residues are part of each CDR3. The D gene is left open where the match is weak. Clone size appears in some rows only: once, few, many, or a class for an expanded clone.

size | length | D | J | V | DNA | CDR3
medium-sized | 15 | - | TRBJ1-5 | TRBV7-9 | TGTGCCAGCAGCTTAGAGGCAAGTAGCAATCAGCCCCAGCATTTT | CASSLEASSNQPQHF
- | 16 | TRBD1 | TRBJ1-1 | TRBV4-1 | TGCGCCAGCAGCCAAGCCACGGACAGGCGCAACACTGAAGCTTTCTTT | CASSQATDRRNTEAFF
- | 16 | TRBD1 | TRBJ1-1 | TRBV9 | TGTGCCAGCAGCGTTTGGGACAGGGGGCCTAACACTGAAGCTTTCTTT | CASSVWDRGPNTEAFF
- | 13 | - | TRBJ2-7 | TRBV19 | TGTGCCAGTAGTCCGGCTCCGGAATACGAGCAGTACTTC | CASSPAPEYEQYF
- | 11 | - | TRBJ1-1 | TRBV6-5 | TGTGCCAGCAGTCCGGGGAGAGGGGCTTTCTTT | CASSPGRGAFF
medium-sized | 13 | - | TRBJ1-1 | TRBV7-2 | TGTGCCAGCAGCTCGACAGGGAACACTGAAGCTTTCTTT | CASSSTGNTEAFF
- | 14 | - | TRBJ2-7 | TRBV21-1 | TGTGCCAGAACCTCCCGGGACACCTCATACGAGCAGTACTTC | CARTSRDTSYEQYF
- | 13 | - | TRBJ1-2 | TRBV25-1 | TGTGCCAGCAGTGGAGGACTTTTCTATGGCTACACCTTC | CASSGGLFYGYTF
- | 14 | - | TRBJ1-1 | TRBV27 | TGTGCCAGCAGTTTCGTGGTAGGGAGAACTGAAGCTTTCTTT | CASSFVVGRTEAFF
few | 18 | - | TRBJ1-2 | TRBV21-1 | TGTGCCAGCAGCAAATGGGACAGGTTCGAAGACATTGGGGATGGCTACACCTTC | CASSKWDRFEDIGDGYTF
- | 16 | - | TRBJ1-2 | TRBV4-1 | TGCGCCAGCAGCCACCTCAGGGGTTACGCTAACTATGGCTACACCTTC | CASSHLRGYANYGYTF
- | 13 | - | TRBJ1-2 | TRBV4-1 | TGCGCCAGCAGCCATCTTTCTAGTGGCGGCTACACCTTC | CASSHLSSGGYTF
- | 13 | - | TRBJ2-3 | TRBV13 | TGTGCCAGCAGCTCGGACAGCACAGATACGCAGTATTTT | CASSSDSTDTQYF
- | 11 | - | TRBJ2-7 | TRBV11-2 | TGTGCCAGCGGGACACCGATTCAGCAGTACTTC | CASGTPIQQYF
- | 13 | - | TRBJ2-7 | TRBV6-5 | TGTGCCAGCAGTTATTCCAGGTTTGAGGAGCAGTACTTC | CASSYSRFEEQYF
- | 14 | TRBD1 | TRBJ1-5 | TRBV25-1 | TGTGCCAGCAGTGAGACAGGGGGCGGTCAGCCCCAGCATTTT | CASSETGGGQPQHF
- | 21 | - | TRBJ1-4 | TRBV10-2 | TGCGCCAGCAGGGAGCCCCGAATCAGGGGAGAGGGAATAGCAACTAATGAAAAACTGTTTTTT | CASREPRIRGEGIATNEKLFF
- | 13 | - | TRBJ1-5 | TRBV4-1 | TGCGCCAGCAGCCCCGGGGCTAATCAGCCCCAGCATTTT | CASSPGANQPQHF
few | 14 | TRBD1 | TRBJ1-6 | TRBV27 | TGTGCCAGCAGCTCCGGGACAGATAATTCACCCCTCCACTTT | CASSSGTDNSPLHF
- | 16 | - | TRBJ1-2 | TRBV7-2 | TGTGCCAGCAGCTTAGCGGTCGACATTTTCAACTATGGCTACACCTTC | CASSLAVDIFNYGYTF
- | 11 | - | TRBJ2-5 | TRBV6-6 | TGTGCCAGCGGAAATTCGGAGACCCAGTACTTC | CASGNSETQYF
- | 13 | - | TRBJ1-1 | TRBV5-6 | TGTGCCAGCAGCTTGGTCGGACCCACTGAAGCTTTCTTT | CASSLVGPTEAFF
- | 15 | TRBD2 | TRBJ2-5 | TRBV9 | TGTGCCAGCAGCTTTGGGACTAGCCGCTTAGAGACCCAGTACTTC | CASSFGTSRLETQYF
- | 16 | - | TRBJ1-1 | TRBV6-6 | TGTGCCAGCAGCTATACCCCGGGGGGAAGGAACACTGAAGCTTTCTTT | CASSYTPGGRNTEAFF
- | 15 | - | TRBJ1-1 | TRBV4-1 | TGCGCCAGCAGCCAACCCGGAGCCAAGGGCACTGAAGCTTTCTTT | CASSQPGAKGTEAFF
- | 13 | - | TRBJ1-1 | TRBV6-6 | TGTGCCAGCAGTTACGACACCGAGACTGAAGCTTTCTTT | CASSYDTETEAFF
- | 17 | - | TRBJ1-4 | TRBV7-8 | TGTGCCAGCAGCTACTCACAGGAATCCGCAACTAATGAAAAACTGTTTTTT | CASSYSQESATNEKLFF
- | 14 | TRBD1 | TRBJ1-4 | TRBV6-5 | TGTGCCAGCAGTCCGACAGGGGAGGATGAAAAACTGTTTTTT | CASSPTGEDEKLFF
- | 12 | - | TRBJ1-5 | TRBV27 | TGTGCCACCGGGCCCGCGGGGCAGCCCCAGCATTTT | CATGPAGQPQHF
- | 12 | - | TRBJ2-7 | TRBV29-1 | TGCAGCGTTGAAGGGCAGGCATACGAGCAGTACTTC | CSVEGQAYEQYF
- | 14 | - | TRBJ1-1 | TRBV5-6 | TGTGCCAGCAGCCCAATCAAAAGTTCGTCTGGAACTTTCTTT | CASSPIKSSSGTFF
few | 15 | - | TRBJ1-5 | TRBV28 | TGTGCCAGCAGTTTGGACACCCAAAAAGGGCAGCCCCAGCATTTT | CASSLDTQKGQPQHF
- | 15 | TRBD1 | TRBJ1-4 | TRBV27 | TGTGCCAGCAGTGCCCCCCGGGACAGGGGTACAAAACTGTTTTTT | CASSAPRDRGTKLFF
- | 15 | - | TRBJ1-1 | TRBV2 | TGTGCCAGCAGCCGCAAAATTTCAATGAACACTGAAGCTTTCTTT | CASSRKISMNTEAFF
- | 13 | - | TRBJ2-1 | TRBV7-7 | TGTGCTAGCAGCCTCACTGTAAACAATGAGCAGTTCTTC | CASSLTVNNEQFF
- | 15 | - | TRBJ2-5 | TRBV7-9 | TGTGCCAGCAGCCCCCCTAGGGTAGCGGAAGAGACCCAGTACTTC | CASSPPRVAEETQYF
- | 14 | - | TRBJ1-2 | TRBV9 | TGTGCCAGCAGCGTATCCTCGACCGACTATGGCTACACCTTC | CASSVSSTDYGYTF
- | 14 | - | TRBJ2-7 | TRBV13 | TGTGCCAGCAGCCCCGGGACGGAATCCTACGAGCAGTACTTC | CASSPGTESYEQYF
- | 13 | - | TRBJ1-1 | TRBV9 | TGTGCCAGCAGCGTATGGGGGAACACTGAAGCTTTCTTT | CASSVWGNTEAFF
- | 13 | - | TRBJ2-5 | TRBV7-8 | TGTGCCAGCAGCCCGGACAGTTTAGAGACCCAGTACTTC | CASSPDSLETQYF
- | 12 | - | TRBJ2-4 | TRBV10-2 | TGCGCCAGCAGTGAGGGGGGTGGCATTCAGTACTTC | CASSEGGGIQYF
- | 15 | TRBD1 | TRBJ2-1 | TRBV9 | TGTGCCAGCAGCTACCGGGACAGCCCGTACAATGAGCAGTTCTTC | CASSYRDSPYNEQFF
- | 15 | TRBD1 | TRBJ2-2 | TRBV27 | TGTGCCAGCAGTTTACTTACCAGGGGGCCCGGGGAGCTGTTTTTT | CASSLLTRGPGELFF
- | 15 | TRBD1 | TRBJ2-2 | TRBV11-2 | TGTGCCAGCAGCTCCCGGGACAGGGAGACCGGGGAGCTGTTTTTT | CASSSRDRETGELFF
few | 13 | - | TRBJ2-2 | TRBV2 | TGTGCCAGCAGTGTGCGGGGCACCGGGGAGCTGTTTTTT | CASSVRGTGELFF
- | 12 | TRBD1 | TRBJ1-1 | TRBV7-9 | TGTGCCAGCAGCACAGGGGGAACTGAAGCTTTCTTT | CASSTGGTEAFF